Listed here are 3 T cell receptor beta chains from one sample, sequenced in a study of T cells in Graves' hyperthyroidism and ophthalmopathy. Amplification of TCR beta CDR3 regions used RNA as the template. The primer set for the first-round RT-PCR of the TCR CDR3 was HTBI. TCRdb used MiXCR to reprocess the multiplex PCR reads, holding one entry per CDR3 protein. The profile shows some 490,000 distinct CDR3 sequences, approximately 22% of them singletons. The sequencing sample was made of blood. These receptor sequences come from a woman in her 70s with Graves' ophthalmopathy.

The chain uses TRBV19 and TRBJ2-1; D is uncertain. The CDR3 is 15 residues long. Germline values: CDR1 LNHDA, CDR2 SQIVND (reference sequence). Trimming stripped 3 bases from V and 5 bases from J, with 14 bases between. The CDR3 is CASSIPGMRNNEQFF. The CDR3 DNA reads TGTGCCAGTAGTATCCCGGGTATGCGTAACAATGAGCAGTTCTTC.

This clonotype was seen at least ten times. The genes are TRBV12-3 or TRBV12-4 and TRBJ2-1; D may be TRBD1 (5 bases). The CDR3 extends over 15 amino acids. Trimming cost V 7 bases and J 4 bases, with 17 bases left between them. CDR3 sequence reads: CASTHPGHLYNEQFF. CDR3 coding DNA: TGTGCCAGCACCCACCCCGGACACCTGTACAATGAGCAGTTCTTC.

This clonotype turned up a few times. This chain joins TRBV6-1 and TRBJ2-7; 7 bases match TRBD2. Trimming cost V 5 bases and J 6 bases; bases outside gene matches: 4. CDR3 size: 12 residues. Germline CDR1 reads MNHNS; CDR2 reads SASEGT. CDR3 sequence reads: CASSSTGGEQYF. CDR3 in DNA: TGTGCCAGCAGTTCCACGGGGGGCGAGCAGTACTTC.